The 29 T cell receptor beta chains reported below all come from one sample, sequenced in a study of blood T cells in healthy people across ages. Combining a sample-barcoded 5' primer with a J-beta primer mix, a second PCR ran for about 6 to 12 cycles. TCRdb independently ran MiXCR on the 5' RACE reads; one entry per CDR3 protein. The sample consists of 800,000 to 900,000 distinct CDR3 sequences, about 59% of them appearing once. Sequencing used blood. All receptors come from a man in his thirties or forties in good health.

As DNA, the CDR3 is TGCGCCAGCAGCTTGGGGACAGGGCTCGGGGGCTACACCTTC. Translated, it gives CASSLGTGLGGYTF. The genes are TRBV5-1 and TRBJ1-2; 8 bases align to TRBD1. V gave up 0 bases and J gave up 8 bases; unmatched junction bases: 6. Germline CDR1 reads SGHRS; CDR2 reads YFSETQ. This CDR3 contains 14 residues.

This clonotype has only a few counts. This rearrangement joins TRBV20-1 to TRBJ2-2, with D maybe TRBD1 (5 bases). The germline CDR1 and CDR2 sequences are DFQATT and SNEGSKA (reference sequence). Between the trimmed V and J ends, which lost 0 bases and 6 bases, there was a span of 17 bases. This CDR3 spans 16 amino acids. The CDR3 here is CSARDLERGDAGELFF. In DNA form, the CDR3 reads TGCAGTGCTAGAGATCTGGAAAGGGGTGATGCCGGGGAGCTGTTTTTT.

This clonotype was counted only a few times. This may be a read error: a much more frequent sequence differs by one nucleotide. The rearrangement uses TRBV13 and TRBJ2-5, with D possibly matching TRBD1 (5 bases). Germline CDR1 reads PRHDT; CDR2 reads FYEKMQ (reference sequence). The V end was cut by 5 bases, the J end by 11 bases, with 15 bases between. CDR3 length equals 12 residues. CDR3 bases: TGTGCCAGCAGCCCTACAGGTCTCGGGCAGTACTTC. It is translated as CASSPTGLGQYF. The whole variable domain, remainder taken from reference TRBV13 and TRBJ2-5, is AAGVIQSPRHLIKEKRETATLKCYPIPRHDTVYWYQQGPGQDPQFLISFYEKMQSDKGSIPDRFSAQQFSDYHSELNMSSLELGDSALYFCASSPTGLGQYFGPGTRLLVL.

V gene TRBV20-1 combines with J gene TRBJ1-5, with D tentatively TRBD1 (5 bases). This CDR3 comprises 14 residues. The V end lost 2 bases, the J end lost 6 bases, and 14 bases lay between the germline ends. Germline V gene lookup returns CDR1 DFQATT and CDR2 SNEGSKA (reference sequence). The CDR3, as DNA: TGCAGTGCTAGACCTAAGATCGGGGGTCAGCCCCAGCATTTT. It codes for CSARPKIGGQPQHF.

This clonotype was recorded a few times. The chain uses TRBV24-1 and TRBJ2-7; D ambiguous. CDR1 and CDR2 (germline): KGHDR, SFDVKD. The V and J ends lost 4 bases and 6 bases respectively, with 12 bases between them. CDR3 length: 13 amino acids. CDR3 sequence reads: CATSDPGSGEQYF. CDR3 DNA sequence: TGTGCCACCAGTGACCCCGGCTCGGGCGAGCAGTACTTC.

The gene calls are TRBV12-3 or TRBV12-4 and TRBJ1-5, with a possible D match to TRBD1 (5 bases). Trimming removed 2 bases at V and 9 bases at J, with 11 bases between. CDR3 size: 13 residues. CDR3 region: CASSLPPGRPQHF. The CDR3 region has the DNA TGTGCCAGCAGTTTACCCCCAGGGCGGCCCCAGCATTTT.

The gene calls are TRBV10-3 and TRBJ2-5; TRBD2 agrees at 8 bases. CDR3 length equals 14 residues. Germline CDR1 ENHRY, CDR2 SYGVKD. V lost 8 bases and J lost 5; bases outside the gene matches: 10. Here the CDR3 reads CAISDPGGHETQYF. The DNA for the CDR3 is TGTGCCATCTCGGATCCGGGGGGGCATGAGACCCAGTACTTC.

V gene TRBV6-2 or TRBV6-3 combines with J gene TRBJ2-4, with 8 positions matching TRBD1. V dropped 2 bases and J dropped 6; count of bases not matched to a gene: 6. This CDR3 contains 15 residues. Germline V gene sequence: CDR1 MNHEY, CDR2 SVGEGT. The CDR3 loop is CASSYPGGARNIQYF. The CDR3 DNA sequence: TGTGCCAGCAGTTACCCAGGGGGCGCGAGAAACATTCAGTACTTC.

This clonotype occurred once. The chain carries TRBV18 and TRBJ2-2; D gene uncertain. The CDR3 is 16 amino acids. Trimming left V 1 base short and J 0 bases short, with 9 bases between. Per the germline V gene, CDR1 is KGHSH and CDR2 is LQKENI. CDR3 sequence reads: CASSPLEQTNTGELFF. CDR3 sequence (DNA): TGTGCCAGCTCACCACTGGAACAGACGAACACCGGGGAGCTGTTTTTT.

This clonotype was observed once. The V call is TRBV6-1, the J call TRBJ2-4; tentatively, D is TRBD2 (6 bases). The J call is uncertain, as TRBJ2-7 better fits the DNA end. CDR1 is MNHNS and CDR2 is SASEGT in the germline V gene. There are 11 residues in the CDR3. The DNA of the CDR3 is TGTGCCCACAGTCGGGGGTACGAGCAGTACTTC. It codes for CAHSRGYEQYF.

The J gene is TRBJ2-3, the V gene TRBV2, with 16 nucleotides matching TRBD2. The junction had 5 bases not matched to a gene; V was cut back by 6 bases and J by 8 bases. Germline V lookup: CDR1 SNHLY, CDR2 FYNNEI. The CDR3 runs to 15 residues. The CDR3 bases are TGTGCCAGCAGACCCGGGACTAGCGGGGGGGGTACGCAGTATTTT. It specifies CASRPGTSGGGTQYF.

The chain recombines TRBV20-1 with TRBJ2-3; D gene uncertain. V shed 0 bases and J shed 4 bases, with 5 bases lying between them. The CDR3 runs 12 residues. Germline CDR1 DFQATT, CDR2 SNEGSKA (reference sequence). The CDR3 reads CSARDFPDTQYF. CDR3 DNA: TGCAGTGCTAGAGATTTCCCAGATACGCAGTATTTT.

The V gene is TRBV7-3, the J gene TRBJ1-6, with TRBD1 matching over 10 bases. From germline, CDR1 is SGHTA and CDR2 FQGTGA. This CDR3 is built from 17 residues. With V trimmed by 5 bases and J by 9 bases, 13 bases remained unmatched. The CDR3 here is CASSNGPGQGISSPLHF. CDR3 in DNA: TGTGCCAGCAGCAACGGACCGGGACAGGGGATAAGTTCACCCCTCCACTTT.

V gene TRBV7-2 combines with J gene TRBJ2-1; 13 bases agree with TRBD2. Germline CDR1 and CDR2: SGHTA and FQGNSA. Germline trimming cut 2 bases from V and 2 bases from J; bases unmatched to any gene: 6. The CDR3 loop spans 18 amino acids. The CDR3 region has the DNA TGTGCCAGCAGCTTAACTAGCGGGGGGGCCGGAACCTACAATGAGCAGTTCTTC. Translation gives CASSLTSGGAGTYNEQFF.

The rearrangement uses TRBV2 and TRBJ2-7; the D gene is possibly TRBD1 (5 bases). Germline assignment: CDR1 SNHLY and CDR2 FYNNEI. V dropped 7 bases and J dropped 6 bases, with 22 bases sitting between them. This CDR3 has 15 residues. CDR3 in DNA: TGTGCCAGCAAGGAGAACGTAGCTGGGGCGACCGAGCAGTACTTC. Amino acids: CASKENVAGATEQYF.

CDR3 nucleotide sequence: TGTGCCAGCAGCCAAGACGTTGCTAGCACAGATACGCAGTATTTT. Residues: CASSQDVASTDTQYF. The V and J genes are TRBV3-1 and TRBJ2-3; D not resolved. The CDR3 has 15 amino acids. Germline CDR1 reads LGHDT; CDR2 reads YNNKEL (reference sequence). The V and J ends lost 0 bases and 0 bases respectively, with 7 bases between them.

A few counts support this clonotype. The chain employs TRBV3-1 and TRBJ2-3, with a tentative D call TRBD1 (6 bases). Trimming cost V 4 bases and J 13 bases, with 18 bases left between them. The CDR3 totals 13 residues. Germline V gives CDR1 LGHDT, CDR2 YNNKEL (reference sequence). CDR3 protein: CASSPQGYSGKYF. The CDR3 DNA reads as TGTGCCAGCAGCCCGCAGGGGTATTCAGGGAAGTATTTT.

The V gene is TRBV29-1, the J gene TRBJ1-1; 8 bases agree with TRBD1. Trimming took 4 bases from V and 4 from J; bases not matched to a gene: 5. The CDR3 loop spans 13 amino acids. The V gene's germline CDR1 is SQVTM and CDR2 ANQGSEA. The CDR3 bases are TGCAGCGTTGTAGGACAGGGAGGCACTGAAGCTTTCTTT. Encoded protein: CSVVGQGGTEAFF.

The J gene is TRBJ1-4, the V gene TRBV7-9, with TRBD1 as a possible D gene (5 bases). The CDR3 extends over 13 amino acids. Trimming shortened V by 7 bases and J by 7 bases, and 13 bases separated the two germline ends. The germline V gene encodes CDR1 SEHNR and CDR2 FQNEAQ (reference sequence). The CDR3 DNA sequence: TGTGCCAGCACCGTCCCAGGGAGTGAAAAACTGTTTTTT. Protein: CASTVPGSEKLFF.

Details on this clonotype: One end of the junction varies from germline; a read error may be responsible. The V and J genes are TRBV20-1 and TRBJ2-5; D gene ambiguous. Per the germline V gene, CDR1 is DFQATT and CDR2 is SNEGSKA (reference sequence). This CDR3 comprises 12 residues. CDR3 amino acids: CSARQVQGTQYF. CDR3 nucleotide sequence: TGCAGTGCTAGACAGGTCCAAGGGACCCAGTACTTC.

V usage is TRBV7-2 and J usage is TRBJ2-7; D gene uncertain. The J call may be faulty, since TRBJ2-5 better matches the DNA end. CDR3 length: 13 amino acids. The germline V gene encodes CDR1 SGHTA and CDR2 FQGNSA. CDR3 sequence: CASSLAVWETQYF. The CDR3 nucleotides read TGTGCCAGCAGCTTAGCGGTTTGGGAGACCCAGTACTTC.

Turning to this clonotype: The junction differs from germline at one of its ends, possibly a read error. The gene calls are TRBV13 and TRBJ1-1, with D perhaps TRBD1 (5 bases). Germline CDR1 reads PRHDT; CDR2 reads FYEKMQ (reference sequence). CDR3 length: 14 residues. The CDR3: CASSLGARVTEAFF. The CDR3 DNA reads TGTGCCAGCAGCCTAGGGGCCCGGGTCACTGAAGCTTTCTTT.

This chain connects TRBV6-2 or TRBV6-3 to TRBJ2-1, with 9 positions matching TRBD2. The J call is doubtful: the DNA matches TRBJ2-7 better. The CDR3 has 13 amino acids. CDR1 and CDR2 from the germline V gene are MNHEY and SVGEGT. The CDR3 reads CASSPQRGVRQYF. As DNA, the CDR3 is TGTGCCAGCAGTCCTCAGCGGGGGGTTAGGCAGTACTTC.

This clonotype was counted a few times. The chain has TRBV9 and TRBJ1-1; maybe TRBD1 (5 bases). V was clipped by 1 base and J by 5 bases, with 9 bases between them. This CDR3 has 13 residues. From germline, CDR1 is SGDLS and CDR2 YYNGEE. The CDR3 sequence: CASSVYQGTEAFF. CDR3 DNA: TGTGCCAGCAGCGTATACCAGGGAACTGAAGCTTTCTTT.

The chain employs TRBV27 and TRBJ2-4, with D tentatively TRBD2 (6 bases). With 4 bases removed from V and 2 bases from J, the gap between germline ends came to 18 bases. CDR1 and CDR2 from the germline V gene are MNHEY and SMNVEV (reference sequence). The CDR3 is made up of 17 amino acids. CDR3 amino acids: CASSYGQQGTPKNIQYF. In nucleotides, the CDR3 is TGTGCCAGCAGTTACGGCCAGCAAGGGACTCCCAAAAACATTCAGTACTTC.

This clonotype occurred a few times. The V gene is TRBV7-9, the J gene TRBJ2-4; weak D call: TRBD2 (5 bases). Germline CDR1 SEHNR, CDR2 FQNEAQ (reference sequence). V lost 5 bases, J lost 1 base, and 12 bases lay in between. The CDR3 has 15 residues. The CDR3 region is CASSPLRAAKNIQYF. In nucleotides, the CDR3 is TGTGCCAGCAGCCCTCTGCGGGCCGCCAAAAACATTCAGTACTTC.

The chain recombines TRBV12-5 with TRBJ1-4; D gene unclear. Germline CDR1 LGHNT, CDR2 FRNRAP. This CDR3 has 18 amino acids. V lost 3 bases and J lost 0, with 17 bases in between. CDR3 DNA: TGTGCTAGTGGTTTTGTCCACTCAGGCTATGCAACTAATGAAAAACTGTTTTTT. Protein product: CASGFVHSGYATNEKLFF.

DNA for the CDR3: TGTGCCAGCAGCTCAGCTAGCGGGGGGGCCGGCGGGGAGCTGTTTTTT. Translated, it gives CASSSASGGAGGELFF. This chain links TRBV7-3 with TRBJ2-2, with 12 bases fitting TRBD2. The CDR3 extends over 16 amino acids. Germline V gene data show CDR1 as SGHTA and CDR2 as FQGTGA. J was trimmed by 7 bases and V by 4 bases; bases with no gene match: 7.

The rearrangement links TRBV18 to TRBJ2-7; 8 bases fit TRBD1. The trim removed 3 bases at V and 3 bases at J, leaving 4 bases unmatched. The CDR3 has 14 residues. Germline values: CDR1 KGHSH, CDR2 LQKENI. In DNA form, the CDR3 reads TGTGCCAGCTCACCGGGACAGGTCAACTACGAGCAGTACTTC. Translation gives CASSPGQVNYEQYF.